Below, one TCR beta chain is given with its context. Its target antigen remains unknown. Per-nucleotide qualities are absent, and no much larger clonotype sits a single base away. The germline V end is reduced by 6 bases and the J end by 8 bases; junction bases left unmatched: 15. The CDR3 contains 15 residues, cysteine and phenylalanine counted. Only the CDR3 DNA is retained, 45 bases long and in frame from the first base. Based on the germline V gene, the CDR1 and CDR2 sequences are MGHDK and SYGVNS. This sample is drawn from a study of shared clonotypes between healthy human individuals (dated by TCRdb to about 2020). Study-level background: The cohort included three men and a couple of women between 18 and 49 years of age. For each donor, CD4 naive and CD4 memory were each run on three plates, CD8 naive on two plates, and CD8 memory on one plate. Blood TCR repertoires of roughly 5 healthy adults were deeply sequenced to estimate repertoire size and the extent of clonotype sharing between individuals. Libraries were prepared and TCR repertoires were sequenced by different laboratories using diverse techniques, in order to increase sequencing depth and limit assay-specific biases. Each donor's leukapheresis produced roughly between roughly 0.85 and 9.5 billion PBMCs. Beyond this particular receptor, the publication reports: Clonotypes shared by all four sorted-subset donors showed higher generation probabilities than non-shared clonotypes. Because the study included only a small number of donors, the genetic and exposure-history diversity represented was limited. Pairwise subsampling indicated that sequencing depth was expected to affect the degree of clonotype sharing among donors. Sharing across a handful of donors was observed for around 5% of naive CD4, less than 4% of naive CD8, roughly 2.4% of memory CD4, and about 0.38% of memory CD8 clonotypes. Only blood was sampled, and tissue TCR repertoires likely differ from those in blood. Even with the large sequencing depth, rarefaction of the sorted-subset datasets indicated that sequencing was incomplete. Naive subsets generally had larger estimated clonotype richness than memory subsets did.

Using the deep immunoSEQ assay, TCR CDR3 regions were amplified from genomic DNA by multiplex PCR. Genomic DNA extracted from each cell subset was distributed evenly over all wells of several immunoSEQ 96-well plates, and each plate served as one replicate. For sorted subsets, approximately 210 ng genomic DNA, equal to tens of thousands of T cell genomes, was loaded into each replicate PCR. The purified libraries were quantified using a Qubit 3.0 fluorometer, sized with a Bioanalyzer 2100, and then quantified again using the KAPA Library Quantification kit. A separate single-read 150-cycle Illumina NextSeq 550 flow cell was used to sequence each immunoSEQ 96-well plate. The published analysis was carried out like this. Because only junctional sequences without quality scores were contained in the immunoSEQ output, filtering matching that applied to full-length reads could not be performed. Sequences were annotated with PyIR, a Python wrapper for IgBLAST v1.9, and V/J genes and CDR3 were assigned using IMGT germline references. Reads were filtered out if the reads had weak V/J assignments (E-value above 1e-6), no CDR3, stop codons, out-of-frame junctions, or ambiguous translated residues. A V3J clonotype was defined by an identical inferred V gene, J gene, and CDR3 amino acid sequence. Percentage overlap between repertoires was calculated by dividing the number of shared unique clonotypes by the size of the smaller repertoire. RTK rarefaction, the Chao1 estimator, and Recon v2.1 estimates of unobserved clonotypes were used to assess repertoire richness. OLGA was used to compute generation probabilities for all TCRbeta clonotypes that the gDNA method yielded from several donors. TCRdb obtained this table from immuneACCESS and retained in-frame rearrangements with V and J assigned. These tables miss some clones; where compared with another copy, unresolved V genes account for less than half of the shortfall, and the remainder is unexplained. D and trimming come from the DNA, and the V and J calls and clone size come from that table. The sample records about 2.1 million clones, 85% to 95% of which are singletons. The ten largest clones add up to approximately 1.7% of the sample.

CD8 naive samples were CD45RO-negative cells positively selected for CCR7, giving a CD45RA+CCR7+ population that excluded TemRA cells. Donors were healthy HIV-negative adults with no recently reported acute infections or vaccinations. Only Caucasian adults living in Nashville, Tennessee, USA were represented among the donors. Blood was collected by leukapheresis, and PBMCs were isolated by Ficoll-Histopaque density gradient centrifugation and then cryopreserved in liquid nitrogen vapor phase. Analytical flow cytometry was used to check the purity and quantity of each magnetically sorted T cell population. Each sorted fraction had its genomic DNA isolated and then quantified by UV absorbance on a Nanodrop 2000c.

The sequence links TRBV25-1 to TRBJ1-2; 7 junctional bases match TRBD1. The sequenced material came from naive CD8+ T cells from PBMCs. The sample's cell subset or site label, in plain terms: CD45RA+CCR7+. The source is a man aged 18 to 29 in good health. Some clones in this sample may be carry-over from other donors' samples. DNA sequence: TGTGCCAGCAGCCCGGCCAACAGGGGCGGGGGAGGCTACACCTTC. Translated, this is CASSPANRGGGGYTF.